Shown below are 23 T cell receptor beta chains from a single sample sequenced in a study of T cell responses to AZD1222 COVID-19 vaccine. Produced via immunoSEQ multiplex PCR; TCRdb's table is partial and in-frame only. Of around 180,000 clones listed, just over 85% were seen once; the top ten hold 7.7%. The sample consisted of peripheral blood, taken on day 0 of AZD1222 vaccination. These TCRs come from an adult in good health.

This chain uses TRBV15 with TRBJ2-4, with a weak D call TRBD1 (6 bases). The CDR3 extends over 11 amino acids. Looked up from germline, CDR1 is LNHNV and CDR2 is YYDKDF (reference sequence). The ends were cut back, 4 bases at V and 12 bases at J, with 10 bases in the middle. Here the CDR3 DNA reads TGTGCCACCAGCAATAAGGACAGTCAGTACTTC. It is translated as CATSNKDSQYF.

J is TRBJ2-7 and V is TRBV14; 14 bases align to TRBD2. Per germline, CDR1 SGHDN and CDR2 FVKESK. V shed 1 base, J shed 6 bases, and the junction held 2 bases outside the gene matches. The CDR3 has 15 amino acids. The CDR3 nucleotides read TGTGCCAGCAGCCAAGGACTAGCGGGGGGGACCGAGCAGTACTTC. This sequence encodes CASSQGLAGGTEQYF.

The rearrangement uses TRBV28 and TRBJ1-4; D gene uncertain. V was trimmed by 5 bases and J by 8 bases, leaving 21 bases between them. CDR3 length: 16 residues. Germline lookup yields CDR1 MDHEN and CDR2 SYDVKM. CDR3 sequence reads: CASSLLWGGMGEKLFF. CDR3 nucleotides: TGTGCCAGCAGTCTCCTCTGGGGAGGGATGGGCGAAAAACTGTTTTTT.

The chain has TRBV7-7 and TRBJ2-7; 7 bases align to TRBD1. Germline values: CDR1 SSHAT, CDR2 FNYEAQ (reference sequence). The trim removed 5 bases at V and 7 bases at J, leaving 8 bases unmatched. The CDR3 totals 13 residues. The CDR3 reads CASSPGQASEQYF. The CDR3 DNA follows: TGTGCCAGCAGCCCCGGACAGGCCAGTGAGCAGTACTTC.

The chain joins TRBV6-1 to TRBJ1-5, with 8 bases that match TRBD1. From germline, CDR1 is MNHNS and CDR2 SASEGT. J gave up 4 bases and V 2 bases, and 4 bases lay outside the gene matches. This CDR3 spans 15 amino acids. CDR3 bases: TGTGCCAGCAGTGAACAGGGGGCTGGGAATCAGCCCCAGCATTTT. Its translation is CASSEQGAGNQPQHF.

This chain connects TRBV29-1 to TRBJ1-4; 9 nucleotides agree with TRBD1. The CDR3 loop spans 14 amino acids. Trimming took 4 bases from V and 8 from J; bases not matched to a gene: 8. The germline gives CDR1 SQVTM, CDR2 ANQGSEA. CDR3 region: CSVGSGTGIEKLFF. In DNA form, the CDR3 reads TGCAGCGTTGGCTCCGGGACAGGGATCGAAAAACTGTTTTTT. Full variable domain (remainder filled in from reference TRBV29-1 and TRBJ1-4): SAVISQKPSRDICQRGTSLTIQCQVDSQVTMMFWYRQQPGQSLTLIATANQGSEATYESGFVIDKFPISRPNLTFSTLTVSNMSPEDSSIYLCSVGSGTGIEKLFFGSGTQLSVL.

The V gene is TRBV3-1 (or the pseudogene TRBV3-2), the J gene TRBJ2-7; unclear D gene. The CDR3 is 14 amino acids. CDR1 and CDR2 (germline): LGHDT, YNNKEL (reference sequence). Trimming took off 0 bases at V and 6 bases at J, with 12 bases between the two ends. CDR3 in amino acids: CASSQDQVPSEQYF. Written as DNA, the CDR3 is TGTGCCAGCAGCCAAGATCAGGTCCCTAGCGAGCAGTACTTC.

The CDR3 protein is CASRGEPNQPQHF. The CDR3 region has the DNA TGTGCCAGTAGGGGCGAACCGAATCAGCCCCAGCATTTT. This chain links TRBV19 with TRBJ1-5; D unresolved. The V end was cut by 6 bases, the J end by 4 bases, with 10 bases between. There are 13 residues in the CDR3. Germline CDR1 LNHDA, CDR2 SQIVND (reference sequence).

The chain has TRBV6-5 and TRBJ2-5; D gene uncertain. Trimming took 5 bases from V and 7 from J, leaving 17 bases between them. The CDR3 contains 14 residues. CDR1 is MNHEY, CDR2 SVGAGI, per germline. The CDR3, as DNA: TGTGCCAGCAGTCCTGACCCACTGGTTGGGACCCAGTACTTC. It codes for CASSPDPLVGTQYF.

This chain links TRBV7-6 with TRBJ2-3; 9 positions match TRBD2. The CDR3 length is 19 residues. Germline CDR1 SGHVS, CDR2 FNYEAQ. The V and J ends lost 5 bases and 1 base, in that order; junction bases with no gene match: 16. CDR3 protein: CASSARAAGGPGGTDTQYF. In DNA form, the CDR3 reads TGTGCCAGCAGCGCACGGGCTGCGGGGGGGCCTGGGGGCACAGATACGCAGTATTTT.

The chain uses TRBV11-1 and TRBJ1-1; D uncertain. The CDR3 has 14 residues. V was pared by 4 bases and J by 3 bases, with 12 bases between. Germline values: CDR1 SGHAT, CDR2 FQDESV (reference sequence). CDR3 in DNA: TGTGCCAGCAGCTCCAAGACCGGTCACACTGAAGCTTTCTTT. The encoded protein is CASSSKTGHTEAFF.

This clone was detected only once. The V and J genes are TRBV5-5 and TRBJ1-4, with TRBD1 matching 9 bases. Germline CDR1 reads SGHKS; CDR2 reads YYEKEE (reference sequence). The length of the CDR3 is 16 residues. V was clipped by 3 bases and J by 8 bases; unmatched bases: 11. The CDR3 coding sequence is TGTGCCAGCAGCTCCCAACCGGGACAGGGAAGCGAAAAACTGTTTTTT. Amino acid sequence: CASSSQPGQGSEKLFF.

This clone has only one observation. The V call is TRBV5-5, the J call TRBJ2-5, with 10 positions matching TRBD1. Germline assignment: CDR1 SGHKS and CDR2 YYEKEE (reference sequence). Trimming cost V 4 bases and J 4 bases; bases outside gene matches: 4. This CDR3 has 14 amino acids. The CDR3 DNA reads as TGTGCCAGCAGCCCCGACAGGGGGCGAGAGACCCAGTACTTC. Protein sequence: CASSPDRGRETQYF. Combining the CDR3 with reference TRBV5-5 and TRBJ2-5 gives the whole variable domain DAGVTQSPTHLIKTRGQQVTLRCSPISGHKSVSWYQQVLGQGPQFIFQYYEKEERGRGNFPDRFSARQFPNYSSELNVNALLLGDSALYLCASSPDRGRETQYFGPGTRLLVL.

This sequence joins TRBV11-3 and TRBJ1-1; D remains ambiguous. The CDR3 totals 13 residues. V was cut by 5 bases and J by 3 bases, with 10 bases left in between. Per germline, CDR1 SGHNT and CDR2 YENEEA. CDR3 loop: CASSLSGDTEAFF. As DNA, the CDR3 is TGTGCCAGCAGCCTTAGCGGGGACACTGAAGCTTTCTTT.

The genes are TRBV28 and TRBJ2-3; 7 positions agree with TRBD1. The CDR3 is made up of 17 amino acids. V gave up 1 base and J gave up 2 bases; unmatched junction bases: 9. Germline loops: CDR1 MDHEN, CDR2 SYDVKM. CDR3 in DNA: TGTGCCAGCAGTTTATCTGGGACAGCCTCACTCACAGATACGCAGTATTTT. Its protein product is CASSLSGTASLTDTQYF.

The gene calls are TRBV24-1 and TRBJ2-7, with D uncertain. Germline V gene lookup returns CDR1 KGHDR and CDR2 SFDVKD. The CDR3 extends over 15 amino acids. V lost 3 bases, J lost 5 bases, and 16 bases lay in between. The CDR3 sequence: CATSDTVRSVDEQYF. The CDR3 coding sequence is TGTGCCACCAGTGATACGGTCAGATCCGTCGACGAGCAGTACTTC.

This clone was detected only once. This rearrangement joins TRBV5-6 to TRBJ2-7; either TRBD1 or TRBD2 may fit D (5 bases each). V lost 4 bases to trimming and J lost 3 bases, with 8 bases between them. Germline V gene sequence: CDR1 SGHDT, CDR2 YYEEEE. The CDR3 totals 12 residues. CDR3 coding DNA: TGTGCCAGCAGCACGGGGCTCTACGAGCAGTACTTC. Residues: CASSTGLYEQYF.

V is TRBV19 and J is TRBJ2-1; TRBD2 is a possible D gene (6 bases). The CDR3 totals 15 residues. V lost 2 bases and J 9 bases, leaving 17 bases between the germline ends. Looked up from germline, CDR1 is LNHDA and CDR2 is SQIVND (reference sequence). The DNA for the CDR3 is TGTGCCAGTAGTATACTTCGACTCCCCGGGGGTGAGCAGTTCTTC. Translation: CASSILRLPGGEQFF.

The chain uses TRBV6-1 and TRBJ1-1; D is unclear. The CDR3 contains 14 residues. Germline lookup yields CDR1 MNHNS and CDR2 SASEGT. V was pared by 3 bases and J by 1 base, with 9 bases between. CDR3 coding DNA: TGTGCCAGCAGTGACCCCGGATGGAACACTGAAGCTTTCTTT. Its protein is CASSDPGWNTEAFF.

The V call is TRBV5-1, the J call TRBJ2-7; a weak D match, TRBD1 (6 bases). The CDR3 is 11 residues long. Germline V CDR1 and CDR2: SGHRS, YFSETQ. V lost 1 base, J lost 7 bases, and 6 bases lay in between. The CDR3 loop is CASSLTGEQYF. CDR3 nucleotides: TGCGCCAGCAGCTTGACAGGGGAGCAGTACTTC.

The rearrangement joins TRBV10-3 to TRBJ1-1; D is unresolved. V gave up 0 bases and J gave up 6 bases, with 8 bases separating them. The germline gives CDR1 ENHRY, CDR2 SYGVKD. There are 13 residues in the CDR3. CDR3 protein: CAISESTGAEAFF. The CDR3 DNA reads as TGTGCCATCAGTGAGTCGACGGGCGCTGAAGCTTTCTTT.

The chain is built from TRBV27 and TRBJ2-1, with D unclear. The CDR3 length is 12 residues. V gave up 8 bases and J gave up 1 base, with 6 bases separating them. Germline V gives CDR1 MNHEY, CDR2 SMNVEV (reference sequence). CDR3 loop: CASGVSYNEQFF. Written as DNA, the CDR3 is TGTGCCAGCGGGGTGTCCTACAATGAGCAGTTCTTC.

The V gene is TRBV13, the J gene TRBJ1-3; 7 bases map to TRBD1. This CDR3 is built from 16 residues. CDR1 and CDR2 from the germline V gene are PRHDT and FYEKMQ (reference sequence). J was trimmed by 7 bases and V by 0 bases; bases with no gene match: 9. The CDR3 is CASSLGRGTDPNTIYF. The CDR3 nucleotides are TGTGCCAGCAGCTTAGGCCGGGGGACAGATCCGAACACCATATATTTT.